The rows below give T cell receptor beta chains drawn from one sample of a study of Graves' ophthalmopathy and Graves' hyperthyroidism. TCRdb reprocessed the multiplex PCR reads with MiXCR, giving one entry per CDR3 protein. Counted here are hundreds of thousands of distinct CDR3 sequences, around 42% occurring once; the ten biggest clones make up more than 45%. Specimen: peripheral blood. The receptors derive from an adult man with Graves' ophthalmopathy. The CDR3 runs from the conserved cysteine through the conserved F or W. The D gene is left open where the match is weak. Size values are once, few and many counts, or a class for expanded clones, and some rows have none.

- | - | TRBJ2-7 | TRBV7-8 | TGTGCCAGCAGCTTACAGGTGAAGAGCTACGAGCAGTACTTC | CASSLQVKSYEQYF
- | - | TRBJ1-2 | TRBV20-1 | TGCAGTGCTAGAGCGACAGGTAGTTATGGCTACACCTTC | CSARATGSYGYTF
TRBD1 | many | TRBJ2-2 | TRBV7-9 | TGTGCCAGCAGCCTTCGGACAGGGGATGACGAGCTGTTTTTT | CASSLRTGDDELFF
TRBD1 | - | TRBJ2-7 | TRBV5-5 | TGTGCCAGCAGCTTGACAGGGGAGTCCGAGCAGTACTTC | CASSLTGESEQYF
TRBD1 | - | TRBJ1-2 | TRBV10-3 | TGTGCCATCAGCAGGACAGGGGGCGACTATGGCTACACCTTC | CAISRTGGDYGYTF
- | - | TRBJ1-6 | TRBV9 | TGTGCCAGTTCGACCTCTGACAATTCACCCCTCCACTTT | CASSTSDNSPLHF
- | - | TRBJ1-3 | TRBV20-1 | TGCAGTGCTACGGACTCAGTTGGGAGAAACACCATATATTTT | CSATDSVGRNTIYF
- | - | TRBJ2-5 | TRBV12-3/TRBV12-4 | TGTGCCAGCAGGGGAGGGACAGCCACCTGGCGGGAGACCCAGTACTTC | CASRGGTATWRETQYF
TRBD1 | many | TRBJ1-2 | TRBV15 | TGTGCCACCGGACGGCAGGGGGTCTATGGCTACACCTTC | CATGRQGVYGYTF
- | few | TRBJ1-2 | TRBV19 | TGTGCCAGTAGTATACGGGGCGCAGGTTACACCTTC | CASSIRGAGYTF
TRBD1 | few | TRBJ2-2 | TRBV7-6 | TGTGCCAGCAGCTTAGCCTGGACAGGGCTGACCGGGGAGCTGTTTTTT | CASSLAWTGLTGELFF
- | once | TRBJ1-1 | TRBV5-1 | TGCGCCAGCAGGGCCCGGGGAGGGGACACTGAAGCTTTCTTT | CASRARGGDTEAFF
TRBD2 | - | TRBJ2-7 | TRBV2 | TGTGCCAGCAGCACCGGCCCCCTAGCGGGGGGCGGGTACGAGCAGTACTTC | CASSTGPLAGGGYEQYF
- | - | TRBJ1-2 | TRBV7-7 | TGTGCTAGCAGCGTTGAACCCGGGGCACACTATGGCTACACCTTC | CASSVEPGAHYGYTF
TRBD1 | - | TRBJ1-4 | TRBV12-3/TRBV12-4 | TGTGCCAGCAGTTTACTACAGGGGAGTCAAGGTGCAAAACTGTTTTTT | CASSLLQGSQGAKLFF
- | medium-sized | TRBJ1-1 | TRBV29-1 | TGCAGCGTTGAAGGGGAGAAGGGGGCTGAAGCTTTCTTT | CSVEGEKGAEAFF
TRBD1 | few | TRBJ1-2 | TRBV5-1 | TGCGCCAGCAGCTTGCGGACAGGGGGATATGGCTACACCTTC | CASSLRTGGYGYTF
TRBD1 | few | TRBJ2-7 | TRBV19 | TGTGCCAGTAGTCCGTCCTCTTCCGGGACAGGGGGAGGCTACGAGCAGTACTTC | CASSPSSSGTGGGYEQYF
- | few | TRBJ1-1 | TRBV5-8 | TGTGCCAGCAGCTTGGGCCCAGGAGAGGGGACTGAAGCTTTCTTT | CASSLGPGEGTEAFF
- | - | TRBJ2-7 | TRBV7-8 | TGTGCCAGCAGCTCCGGGATGATAACCTACGAGCAGTACTTC | CASSSGMITYEQYF
- | - | TRBJ2-7 | TRBV6-6 | TGTGCCAGCAGTTACGGGACTTCCGGCTACGAGCAGTACTTC | CASSYGTSGYEQYF
- | - | TRBJ1-5 | TRBV6-6 | TGTGCCAGCACTAAGGGTAATAGCAATCAGCCCCAGCATTTT | CASTKGNSNQPQHF
- | - | TRBJ1-1 | TRBV2 | TGTGCCAGCACTACAGGGTGGGGGGAGGACACTGAAGCTTTCTTT | CASTTGWGEDTEAFF
TRBD1 | - | TRBJ2-7 | TRBV15 | TGTGCCGCCAGCAGATCCAGGGGGTGGTCCTACGAGCAGTACTTC | CAASRSRGWSYEQYF
TRBD2 | - | TRBJ2-7 | TRBV10-1 | TGCGCCAGCATGGCTAGCGGTTCCTACGAGCAGTACTTC | CASMASGSYEQYF
TRBD1 | - | TRBJ1-6 | TRBV7-2 | TGTGCCAGCAGCCCTACGGCGGGACAGGGCTCTGAGGTCCACTTT | CASSPTAGQGSEVHF
- | - | TRBJ1-5 | TRBV19 | TGTGCCAGTAGTATAGAAGGGAGCAATCAGCCCCAGCATTTT | CASSIEGSNQPQHF
- | few | TRBJ1-1 | TRBV11-2 | TGTGCCAGCAGCAAGAGGGGGGCGACGTACACTGAAGCTTTCTTT | CASSKRGATYTEAFF
TRBD2 | - | TRBJ2-5 | TRBV20-1 | TGCAGTGCACGGGGGGGGGAGGAGACCCAGTACTTC | CSARGGEETQYF
TRBD1 | once | TRBJ2-7 | TRBV9 | TGTGCCAGCAGCGCTTCCGGGACAGGTTCCTACGAGCAGTACTTC | CASSASGTGSYEQYF
- | once | TRBJ1-2 | TRBV19 | TGTGCCAGTAGTATAGATCACAGATCCGTCTATGGCTACACCTTC | CASSIDHRSVYGYTF
- | few | TRBJ2-7 | TRBV12-3/TRBV12-4 | TGTGCCAGCAGTCCCACCCGGGCAGATGGGAACGAGCAGTACTTC | CASSPTRADGNEQYF
- | - | TRBJ1-4 | TRBV5-8 | TGTGCCAGCAGCTTCAGGGAGGGGACCCCAAGTAATGAAAAACTGTTTTTT | CASSFREGTPSNEKLFF
TRBD2 | - | TRBJ2-7 | TRBV12-3/TRBV12-4 | TGTGCCAGCAGTTTAAGTGCCGGCGGGAGCGATGAGCAGTACTTC | CASSLSAGGSDEQYF
- | once | TRBJ2-7 | TRBV5-8 | TGCGCCAGCAGCTCCGGTTGGAGCTCCTACGAGCAGTACTTC | CASSSGWSSYEQYF
- | - | TRBJ2-5 | TRBV19 | TGTGCCAGTGGACCTCTCGGAGAGACCCAGTACTTC | CASGPLGETQYF
- | few | TRBJ2-7 | TRBV7-2 | TGTGCCAGCAGCCTAAGTGGAAGTGCCTACGAGCAGTACTTC | CASSLSGSAYEQYF
TRBD2 | - | TRBJ2-5 | TRBV7-8 | TGTGCCAGCAGCCAAACCCCGGGACTAGCGGGGGGGCGAGGGAAGACCCAGTACTTC | CASSQTPGLAGGRGKTQYF
- | - | TRBJ1-3 | TRBV20-1 | TGCAGTGCAGGGTTGGACACCTCTGGAAACACCATATATTTT | CSAGLDTSGNTIYF
- | - | TRBJ1-4 | TRBV2 | TGTGCCAGCAGGGAGGGTCCAACTAATGAAAAACTGTTTTTT | CASREGPTNEKLFF
- | - | TRBJ2-2 | TRBV7-6 | TGTGCCAGCAGCTTAGATAGGCCTGGGTACACCGGGGAGCTGTTTTTT | CASSLDRPGYTGELFF
- | - | TRBJ1-6 | TRBV6-5 | TGTGCCAGCAGTTACTCGAGGGCAGGGAAATATTCACCCCTCCACTTT | CASSYSRAGKYSPLHF
- | - | TRBJ1-1 | TRBV7-6 | TGTGCCAGCAGCCTTAGTGATAACACTGAAGCTTTCTTT | CASSLSDNTEAFF
TRBD2 | few | TRBJ2-2 | TRBV24-1 | TGTGCCACCAGTGATTCGGGACTAGCGGCTTACACCGGGGAGCTGTTTTTT | CATSDSGLAAYTGELFF
TRBD1 | - | TRBJ2-5 | TRBV7-3 | TGTGCCAGCAGCCAACAGGGGGCGGAAGAGACCCAGTACTTC | CASSQQGAEETQYF
- | few | TRBJ2-5 | TRBV19 | TGTGCCAGTAGTATCTGGGGGGATACTCTTCAAGAGACCCAGTACTTC | CASSIWGDTLQETQYF
- | few | TRBJ2-7 | TRBV28 | TGTGCCAGCAGCTCCAGAGGCCATTCGCAGTACTTC | CASSSRGHSQYF
TRBD1 | once | TRBJ1-4 | TRBV10-3 | TGTGCCATCAGTCGCACAGGGGGGAATGAAAAACTGTTTTTT | CAISRTGGNEKLFF
- | - | TRBJ2-5 | TRBV11-2 | TGTGCCAGCAGCTTAGATTACAGGGAAATCCAAGAGACCCAGTACTTC | CASSLDYREIQETQYF
- | few | TRBJ1-1 | TRBV13 | TGTGCCAGCAGCTCCCTCCGCCTTGAAGCTTTCTTT | CASSSLRLEAFF
TRBD2 | - | TRBJ2-5 | TRBV10-2 | TGCGCCAGCAGCGCCACCGGGACTAGCGGGGAAGAGACCCAGTACTTC | CASSATGTSGEETQYF
- | - | TRBJ2-6 | TRBV7-9 | TGTGCCAGCAGCGAAACCCCGGAACAGGGCTCTGGGGCCAACGTCCTGACTTTC | CASSETPEQGSGANVLTF
- | - | TRBJ2-2 | TRBV2 | TGTGCCAGCAGTTTGCGACACCCGAACACCGGGGAGCTGTTTTTT | CASSLRHPNTGELFF
- | - | TRBJ1-2 | TRBV6-6 | TGTGCCAGCAGTACACAGGGTGGCTATGGCTACACCTTC | CASSTQGGYGYTF